This T cell receptor beta chain was sequenced for a study of cytomegalovirus exposure and HLA in healthy donors (dated by TCRdb to 2016 to 2017). About the study as a whole: The 550 to 750 repertoires of the first cohort and the roughly 110 validation repertoires were produced on the same platform, according to a later analysis. The study aimed to test whether cataloging public T cell receptors could reveal signatures of past pathogen exposure. Along with the approximately 700-subject first cohort, a separate validation cohort of over a hundred different subjects was used. The study combined high-throughput TCR immunosequencing, statistical association of individual TCRs with disease status, and machine learning to predict cytomegalovirus infection status.

Donors formed part of the validation cohort, which comprised 120 subjects and was distinct from the first cohort of over 500 subjects. On this clone: Its antigen is unknown. Qualities for individual bases were not recorded, and no much larger clone is one base off.

Findings and caveats that apply to the study as a whole: It was suggested by the authors that the approach could potentially be generalized to other disease states and immunological phenotypes. In a later analysis, TCRs clustered in the first cohort were found to also tend to co-occur in the roughly 120 validation repertoires, with 94% of cluster scores above 0. The study gave a list of more than 150 TCR beta chains associated with cytomegalovirus. The classifier was reported to diagnose cytomegalovirus status with high specificity and sensitivity in both the original cohort and the validation cohort. Most TCR sequences were observed very rarely across donors, whereas some public TCRs were present in many individuals. In vitro tests confirmed that a few of the cytomegalovirus-associated TCR beta chains recognize cytomegalovirus antigens. The validation cohort had no HLA typing available for a later analysis, so co-occurrence within that cohort was assessed over all 120 or so repertoires.

Reading the germline V gene gives CDR1 KGHSH and CDR2 LQKENI. The germline V end is reduced by 3 bases and the J end by 4 bases; junction bases left unmatched: 2. The CDR3 runs 14 amino acids, cysteine and phenylalanine included. The only DNA kept is the CDR3, 42 bases in frame from the first base. Library construction relied on the immunoSEQ multiplex PCR assay. The authors processed their data as follows. A statistical classification framework was built for diagnosing cytomegalovirus status from the catalog of TCR beta chain sequences. This is the immuneACCESS table as TCRdb keeps it, with only in-frame sequences that have V and J called. A part of the clones is gone; compared with another copy, unresolved V genes explain less than half, and the rest is unexplained. V, J and clone size were drawn from that table, and D and trimming were deduced from the DNA. In this sample the table shows some 150,000 clones, about 91% of which occur a single time. The ten top clones hold 4.5% of the sample.

Sequencing was carried out using PBMCs. The chain was built from TRBV18 and TRBJ1-2; 10 central nucleotides agree with TRBD1. The receptor's source is a man in his late teens or twenties in good health and CMV-seropositive. The DNA is as follows: TGTGCCAGCTCACCGACAGGGGGCGCCTATGGCTACACCTTC. It codes for CASSPTGGAYGYTF.